Following are 3 T cell receptor beta chains from one sample sequenced in a study of CD8 T cells in ankylosing spondylitis. Study-level results: Typical of ankylosing spondylitis blood, it appeared, was a TCR beta motif of fewer than ten highly homologous variants.

Each CDR3 protein is one row after TCRdb ran MiXCR on the 5' RACE reads. Of about 800,000 distinct CDR3 sequences in the sample, approximately 12% are singletons; the top ten hold less than 0.65%. These receptors have no identified antigens. Sequencing was done on a sample of blood, either unsorted or a sorted T cell fraction (not recorded which). These TCRs come from a male donor with ankylosing spondylitis.

This chain connects TRBV30 to TRBJ2-3, with 7 bases fitting TRBD1. The V gene's germline CDR1 is GTSNPN and CDR2 SVGIG (reference sequence). V lost 6 bases to trimming and J lost 4 bases; unmatched junction nucleotides: 10. The CDR3 is 14 residues long. The CDR3 DNA follows: TGTGCCTGTTCCAAGTCCGGGACAGCAGATACGCAGTATTTT. This encodes CACSKSGTADTQYF.

This clonotype was detected a few times. The rearrangement links TRBV29-1 to TRBJ2-1; 10 bases are a match to TRBD1. The CDR3 consists of 12 residues. Germline lookup yields CDR1 SQVTM and CDR2 ANQGSEA. With 3 bases clipped from V and 10 bases from J, the junction kept 3 bases outside the gene matches. The CDR3 spells CSVDGTGDEQFF. CDR3 DNA sequence: TGCAGCGTTGACGGGACAGGGGACGAGCAGTTCTTC.

The gene calls are TRBV6-1 and TRBJ1-2; D is ambiguous. CDR3 length: 14 residues. V was cut by 6 bases and J by 1 base, with 12 bases left in between. CDR1 is MNHNS, CDR2 SASEGT, per germline. This chain's CDR3 is CASSPGLNNYGYTF. The CDR3 DNA reads TGTGCCAGCAGCCCAGGCCTGAATAACTATGGCTACACCTTC.